Here is one T cell receptor (beta chain) with its context. Cohort 3 recovery required two negative PCRs, clearance, or symptom resolution. In the original workflow: For nucleated cells, counts were estimated from reference gene primer amplification. Sequencing used immunoSEQ multiplex PCR; TCRdb keeps in-frame clones, though not all of them. From that table come the V and J calls and clone size; the DNA was used to work out D and trimming. Among under 500,000 clones, around 91% were seen once, and the ten largest hold roughly 1.1%. The sample originates from a study of blood T cell repertoires in COVID-19. The CDR3 is 13 amino acids. The ends lost 10 bases at V and 3 bases at J; junction bases unmatched: 7. Germline CDR1 and CDR2: ENHRY and SYGVKD.

The receptor was isolated from a man younger than 40 who had recovered from COVID-19. What was sequenced was PBMCs or T cells enriched from blood (not recorded which). V gene TRBV10-3 combines with J gene TRBJ2-7; 9 positions agree with TRBD2. Written as DNA, the CDR3 is TGTGCCACCCTTCGAGCGGGAGGCTACGAGCAGTACTTC. The encoded protein is CATLRAGGYEQYF.